This T cell receptor (beta chain) was retrieved from a study of blood T cell repertoires in COVID-19. In the authors' methods: Quantification of nucleated cells was approximated via reference gene primer amplification. Sequenced by immunoSEQ multiplex PCR; TCRdb stores in-frame clones only, minus some. The V and J calls and clone size come from that table; D and trimming were worked out from the DNA. Among 150,000 or so clones listed, around four fifths were seen once. Germline values: CDR1 LNHDA, CDR2 SQIVND (reference sequence). The CDR3 is 15 amino acids. V was cut by 3 bases and J by 6 bases, with 12 bases left in between.

This sequence originates from a woman between 55 and 75 years old who had recovered from COVID-19. The material sequenced was PBMCs or T cells enriched from blood (not recorded which). This sequence joins TRBV19 and TRBJ1-6; a possible D gene is TRBD1 (5 bases). CDR3 in amino acids: CASSIDGRANSPLHF. The CDR3 region has the DNA TGTGCCAGTAGTATCGACGGCAGGGCTAATTCACCCCTCCACTTT.